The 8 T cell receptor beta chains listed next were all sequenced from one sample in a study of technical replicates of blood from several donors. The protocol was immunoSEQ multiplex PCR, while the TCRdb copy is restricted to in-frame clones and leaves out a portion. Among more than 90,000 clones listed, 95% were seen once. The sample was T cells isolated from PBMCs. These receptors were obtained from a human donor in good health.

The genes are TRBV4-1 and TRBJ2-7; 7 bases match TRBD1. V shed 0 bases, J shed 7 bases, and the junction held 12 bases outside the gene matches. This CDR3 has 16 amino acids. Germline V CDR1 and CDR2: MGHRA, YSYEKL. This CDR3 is CASSQDTARGSYEQYF. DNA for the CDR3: TGCGCCAGCAGCCAAGATACGGCCAGGGGGTCTTATGAGCAGTACTTC.

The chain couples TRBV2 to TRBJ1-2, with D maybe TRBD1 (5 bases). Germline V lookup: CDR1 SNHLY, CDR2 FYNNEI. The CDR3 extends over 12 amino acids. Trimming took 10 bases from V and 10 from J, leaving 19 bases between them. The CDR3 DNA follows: TGTGCCATCCCGAGACAGCAGAACCTCTACACCTTC. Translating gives CAIPRQQNLYTF.

The CDR3 nucleotides read TGTGCCAGCAGCCCGACAGGGCGCCAAGAGACCCAGTACTTC. This gives the protein CASSPTGRQETQYF. The chain employs TRBV7-9 and TRBJ2-5; 7 bases align to TRBD1. This CDR3 region has 14 residues. Germline loops: CDR1 SEHNR, CDR2 FQNEAQ (reference sequence). V gave up 5 bases and J gave up 1 base; unmatched junction bases: 4.

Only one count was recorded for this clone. CDR3 in amino acids: CASSSGQGLIGTQYF. Here the CDR3 DNA reads TGTGCCAGCAGTTCGGGACAGGGGTTGATCGGGACCCAGTACTTC. The chain has TRBV27 and TRBJ2-5; 10 bases line up with TRBD1. The CDR3 runs to 15 residues. Germline-derived CDR1 and CDR2 are MNHEY and SMNVEV (reference sequence). After removal of 4 bases from V and 7 bases from J, the junction contained 9 bases not matched to a gene.

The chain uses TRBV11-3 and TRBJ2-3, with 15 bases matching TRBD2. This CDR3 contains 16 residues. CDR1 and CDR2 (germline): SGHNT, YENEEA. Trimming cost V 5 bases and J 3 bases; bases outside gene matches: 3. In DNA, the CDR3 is TGTGCCAGCAGCCCGGGACTAGCGGGAGGAACAGATACGCAGTATTTT. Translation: CASSPGLAGGTDTQYF. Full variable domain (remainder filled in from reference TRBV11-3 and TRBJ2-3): EAGVVQSPRYKIIEKKQPVAFWCNPISGHNTLYWYLQNLGQGPELLIRYENEEAVDDSQLPKDRFSAERLKGVDSTLKIQPAELGDSAVYLCASSPGLAGGTDTQYFGPGTRLTVL.

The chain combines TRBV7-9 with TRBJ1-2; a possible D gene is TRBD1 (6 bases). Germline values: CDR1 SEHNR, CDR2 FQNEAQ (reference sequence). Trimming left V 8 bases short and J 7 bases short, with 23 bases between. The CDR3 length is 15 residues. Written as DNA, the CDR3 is TGTGCCAGCGGACTTCGGGACAAACAAGTTAGTGGCTACACCTTC. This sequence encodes CASGLRDKQVSGYTF.

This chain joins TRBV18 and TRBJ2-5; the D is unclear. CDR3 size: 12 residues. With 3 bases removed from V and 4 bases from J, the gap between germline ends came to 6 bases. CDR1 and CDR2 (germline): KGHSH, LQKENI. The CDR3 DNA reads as TGTGCCAGCTCACCCCCGGGAGAGACCCAGTACTTC. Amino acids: CASSPPGETQYF.

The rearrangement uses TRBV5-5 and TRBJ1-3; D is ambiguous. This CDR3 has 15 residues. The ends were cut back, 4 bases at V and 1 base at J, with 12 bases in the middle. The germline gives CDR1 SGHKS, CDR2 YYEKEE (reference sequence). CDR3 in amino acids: CASSNASQSGNTIYF. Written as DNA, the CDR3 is TGTGCCAGCAGCAACGCATCGCAGTCTGGAAACACCATATATTTT.